The 24 T cell receptor beta chains below come from one sample, sequenced in a study of CD8 T cells in Susac syndrome. RNA in amounts of about 0.45 to 1 ug was reverse transcribed with random hexamers. TCRdb re-derived calls from the immunoSEQ multiplex PCR reads in MiXCR, one entry per CDR3 protein. This repertoire shows roughly 140,000 distinct CDR3 sequences, around 95% found once; its top ten account for under 0.15%. What was sequenced was CD8+ T cells from PBMCs. The receptors come from a human donor with multiple sclerosis.

The V gene is TRBV7-9, the J gene TRBJ1-1, with 8 bases aligning to TRBD1. The CDR3 extends over 12 amino acids. Germline V lookup: CDR1 SEHNR, CDR2 FQNEAQ (reference sequence). Trimming removed 4 bases from V and 8 bases from J; junction bases left unmatched: 3. The CDR3 DNA reads TGTGCCAGCAGCTCCCAGGGGGCAGAAGCTTTCTTT. Translation gives CASSSQGAEAFF.

This sequence joins TRBV29-1 and TRBJ2-5; tentative D call: TRBD2 (6 bases). CDR3 length: 15 residues. The V end lost 7 bases, the J end lost 0 bases, and 18 bases lay between the germline ends. Germline V gene sequence: CDR1 SQVTM, CDR2 ANQGSEA. CDR3 DNA: TGCAGCGGCTCTGGCGGGATTTTGTACCAAGAGACCCAGTACTTC. It translates to CSGSGGILYQETQYF.

The chain couples TRBV13 to TRBJ1-1; the match to TRBD1 covers 11 bases. Germline CDR1 PRHDT, CDR2 FYEKMQ (reference sequence). V was pared by 1 base and J by 0 bases, with 7 bases of the junction left unmatched. CDR3 length: 18 amino acids. The CDR3 is CASSLAGTGGRMNTEAFF. The CDR3 DNA sequence: TGTGCCAGCAGCTTAGCCGGGACAGGGGGGAGAATGAACACTGAAGCTTTCTTT.

The chain recombines TRBV25-1 with TRBJ2-7; D is uncertain. The germline CDR1 and CDR2 sequences are MGHDK and SYGVNS. Between the trimmed V and J ends, which lost 2 bases and 6 bases, there was a span of 14 bases. The CDR3 has 14 amino acids. The CDR3 loop reads CASSEMGILGEQYF. CDR3 in DNA: TGTGCCAGCAGTGAAATGGGGATTCTGGGCGAGCAGTACTTC.

The chain carries TRBV29-1 and TRBJ2-7; 13 nucleotides agree with TRBD2. Losses at the gene ends were 6 bases for V and 7 bases for J; bases not matched to a gene: 18. The germline gives CDR1 SQVTM, CDR2 ANQGSEA. The length of the CDR3 is 17 residues. CDR3 sequence reads: CSVAPGTSGAGRGEQYF. For the CDR3, the DNA is TGCAGCGTAGCACCCGGGACTAGCGGGGCCGGGCGAGGGGAGCAGTACTTC.

The chain has TRBV11-2 and TRBJ2-3, with D unclear. Deletions cut 3 bases from V and 0 bases from J, with 10 bases between. This CDR3 has 15 amino acids. CDR1 and CDR2 (germline): SGHAT, FQNNGV. CDR3 bases: TGTGCCAGCAGCTTTTCTAAATCTAGCACAGATACGCAGTATTTT. Its protein product is CASSFSKSSTDTQYF. Based on the CDR3 plus reference TRBV11-2 and TRBJ2-3, the full variable domain is EAGVAQSPRYKIIEKRQSVAFWCNPISGHATLYWYQQILGQGPKLLIQFQNNGVVDDSQLPKDRFSAERLKGVDSTLKIQPAKLEDSAVYLCASSFSKSSTDTQYFGPGTRLTVL.

The V and J genes are TRBV6-1 and TRBJ2-7; 8 positions match TRBD1. Germline V gene sequence: CDR1 MNHNS, CDR2 SASEGT. V trimming: 7 bases; J trimming: 4 bases; junction bases outside the gene matches: 9. The CDR3 consists of 14 residues. DNA of the CDR3: TGTGCCAGCAAACTGACAGGGGCGGGTTACGAGCAGTACTTC. This sequence encodes CASKLTGAGYEQYF.

The chain recombines TRBV25-1 with TRBJ2-3; D remains unclear. Germline V lookup: CDR1 MGHDK, CDR2 SYGVNS. V was clipped by 3 bases and J by 4 bases, with 11 bases between them. This CDR3 comprises 14 residues. For the CDR3, the DNA is TGTGCCAGCAGTGAGATTCCTGCCCCAGATACGCAGTATTTT. It specifies CASSEIPAPDTQYF.

The chain carries TRBV7-9 and TRBJ1-2; D uncertain. The CDR3 length is 16 residues. With 4 bases removed from V and 7 bases from J, the gap between germline ends came to 22 bases. The germline V gene has CDR1 SEHNR and CDR2 FQNEAQ (reference sequence). The CDR3 here is CASSYPLNRLEGGYTF. The CDR3 nucleotides read TGTGCCAGCAGCTACCCTCTTAACCGGTTAGAGGGTGGCTACACCTTC.

The chain is built from TRBV2 and TRBJ1-1, with 7 bases that match TRBD1. Germline V lookup: CDR1 SNHLY, CDR2 FYNNEI. There are 11 residues in the CDR3. V was clipped by 1 base and J by 10 bases; unmatched bases: 0. In DNA, the CDR3 is TGTGCCAGCAGTGAAGGACAGGGAGCTTTCTTT. Translation: CASSEGQGAFF.

V gene TRBV30 combines with J gene TRBJ2-6; weak D call: TRBD1 (6 bases). The germline CDR1 and CDR2 sequences are GTSNPN and SVGIG (reference sequence). Trimming stripped 5 bases from V and 1 base from J, with 9 bases between. The CDR3 sequence is 14 residues long. The CDR3 region is CAWSQGSGANVLTF. CDR3 nucleotides: TGTGCCTGGTCACAGGGATCTGGGGCCAACGTCCTGACTTTC. Variable domain in full (rest from reference TRBV30 and TRBJ2-6): SQTIHQWPATLVQPVGSPLSLECTVEGTSNPNLYWYRQAAGRGLQLLFYSVGIGQISSEVPQNLSASRPQDRQFILSSKKLLLSDSGFYLCAWSQGSGANVLTFGAGSRLTVL.

This chain links TRBV12-3 or TRBV12-4 with TRBJ2-4, with TRBD1 matching over 7 bases. The CDR3 covers 14 residues. V trimming: 6 bases; J trimming: 5 bases; junction bases outside the gene matches: 7. Here the CDR3 reads CASSSRQGQNIQYF. DNA of the CDR3: TGTGCCAGCAGCTCGCGACAGGGACAAAACATTCAGTACTTC.

This chain uses TRBV29-1 with TRBJ2-7; 7 bases fit TRBD2. Germline V gene lookup returns CDR1 SQVTM and CDR2 ANQGSEA. CDR3 length: 15 amino acids. V lost 2 bases, J lost 2 bases, and 9 bases stayed unmatched. CDR3 coding DNA: TGCAGCGTTGAATGGTCGAAACGGGGGGCCTACGAGCAGTACTTC. This codes for CSVEWSKRGAYEQYF.

This clonotype was observed once. Here the CDR3 omits its conserved ending phenylalanine or tryptophan, so a read error is the likely source. Because the CDR3's place on the DNA is in doubt, the DNA is left out and the CDR3 is given as listed by TCRdb. This chain connects TRBV5-6 to TRBJ2-1. Germline loops: CDR1 SGHDT, CDR2 YYEEEE. The CDR3 numbers 10 amino acids, ends counted. CDR3 sequence reads: CASSLKERFG.

The chain joins TRBV29-1 to TRBJ1-2; D is perhaps TRBD1 (6 bases). The CDR3 length is 13 residues. Germline CDR1 and CDR2: SQVTM and ANQGSEA. Trimming took off 2 bases at V and 6 bases at J, with 13 bases between the two ends. The CDR3 DNA reads TGCAGCGTTGAACCCCACAGGGTCAATGGCTACACCTTC. Its protein is CSVEPHRVNGYTF. Full variable domain (remainder filled in from reference TRBV29-1 and TRBJ1-2): SAVISQKPSRDICQRGTSLTIQCQVDSQVTMMFWYRQQPGQSLTLIATANQGSEATYESGFVIDKFPISRPNLTFSTLTVSNMSPEDSSIYLCSVEPHRVNGYTFGSGTRLTVV.

The chain recombines TRBV5-6 with TRBJ2-1, with D possibly matching TRBD2 (6 bases). The CDR3 has 16 residues. Germline V CDR1 and CDR2: SGHDT, YYEEEE. Trimming left V 3 bases short and J 4 bases short, with 17 bases between. The CDR3 nucleotides read TGTGCCAGCAGCTCCTGGAGGGGCGATCGATACAATGAGCAGTTCTTC. Translation gives CASSSWRGDRYNEQFF.

The V call is TRBV9, the J call TRBJ2-7; D assignment may be TRBD1 or TRBD2 (6 bases each). V gave up 3 bases and J gave up 2 bases, with 12 bases separating them. Germline-derived CDR1 and CDR2 are SGDLS and YYNGEE. The CDR3 is 14 amino acids. The CDR3 loop is CASSEGGLTYEQYF. The CDR3 bases are TGTGCCAGCAGCGAGGGGGGACTCACCTACGAGCAGTACTTC.

CDR3 amino acids: CAWSVQLRWNTEAFF. The CDR3 bases are TGTGCCTGGAGTGTACAGTTACGTTGGAACACTGAAGCTTTCTTT. The chain employs TRBV30 and TRBJ1-1; D not certain. Between the trimmed V and J ends, which lost 0 bases and 1 base, there was a span of 12 bases. Germline CDR1 reads GTSNPN; CDR2 reads SVGIG (reference sequence). CDR3 length: 15 residues. Based on the CDR3 plus reference TRBV30 and TRBJ1-1, the full variable domain is SQTIHQWPATLVQPVGSPLSLECTVEGTSNPNLYWYRQAAGRGLQLLFYSVGIGQISSEVPQNLSASRPQDRQFILSSKKLLLSDSGFYLCAWSVQLRWNTEAFFGQGTRLTVV.

V usage is TRBV7-8 and J usage is TRBJ2-5, with 12 bases lining up with TRBD2. The CDR3 contains 15 residues. The V gene end was trimmed by 4 bases and the J gene end by 4 bases; junction bases not matched to a gene: 4. From germline, CDR1 is SGHVS and CDR2 FQNEAQ. The CDR3 reads CASSSLAGGSETQYF. As DNA, the CDR3 is TGTGCCAGCAGCTCGCTAGCGGGGGGGTCAGAGACCCAGTACTTC.

This clonotype came up a few times. This chain links TRBV5-6 with TRBJ1-5, with 7 bases that match TRBD1. Germline CDR1 and CDR2: SGHDT and YYEEEE. The trim removed 4 bases at V and 1 base at J, leaving 2 bases unmatched. CDR3 length equals 14 residues. In DNA form, the CDR3 reads TGTGCCAGCAGCCCCAGGGGGAGCAATCAGCCCCAGCATTTT. It specifies CASSPRGSNQPQHF.

The rearrangement links TRBV12-3 or TRBV12-4 to TRBJ2-5; possibly TRBD2 for D (5 bases). The CDR3 extends over 15 amino acids. V was trimmed by 1 base and J by 9 bases, leaving 18 bases between them. CDR3 DNA: TGTGCCAGCAGTTTAGAAGGACTCACCCTGGGGTCCCAGTACTTC. This gives the protein CASSLEGLTLGSQYF.

The rearrangement uses TRBV9 and TRBJ2-3; D is undetermined. With 3 bases removed from V and 1 base from J, the gap between germline ends came to 9 bases. The length of the CDR3 is 14 residues. Germline V CDR1 and CDR2: SGDLS, YYNGEE. DNA for the CDR3: TGTGCCAGCAGCGCCAGCTACGGCACAGATACGCAGTATTTT. Its translation: CASSASYGTDTQYF.

The chain is built from TRBV11-2 and TRBJ2-7; no clear D gene. Trimming stripped 8 bases from V and 0 bases from J, with 5 bases between. Germline V lookup: CDR1 SGHAT, CDR2 FQNNGV. The CDR3 runs 11 residues. The DNA of the CDR3 is TGTGCCAGCGGCGACTCCTACGAGCAGTACTTC. Protein product: CASGDSYEQYF.

In the case of this clonotype: The junction departs from germline at one end; a sequencing error may be responsible. The chain carries TRBV23-1 and TRBJ1-3; unclear D gene. TRBV23-1 is labeled an ORF, and its function is uncertain. This CDR3 spans 10 amino acids. CDR3 region: CASSQYGPNF. In DNA form, the CDR3 reads TGCGCCAGCAGTCAATATGGCCCCAATTTT.